The 24 T cell receptor beta chains below come from one sample, sequenced in a study of cytomegalovirus exposure and HLA in healthy donors. 13 Jbeta primers and 60 Vbeta primers were used for the PCR. Some clones are missing from TCRdb's copy, which holds only in-frame ones; the method was immunoSEQ multiplex PCR. The data show 120,000 to 150,000 clones, roughly a tenth seen once. Sequencing input: PBMCs. Receptors were obtained from a male donor in good health and CMV-seronegative.

This chain connects TRBV6-1 to TRBJ2-2; D perhaps matches TRBD1 (5 bases). The CDR3 is 13 amino acids. The germline CDR1 and CDR2 sequences are MNHNS and SASEGT. Trimming removed 6 bases at V and 1 base at J, with 6 bases between. The DNA for the CDR3 is TGTGCCAGCAGCGGACAGAACACCGGGGAGCTGTTTTTT. Amino acids: CASSGQNTGELFF.

This clone was detected only a few times. This chain joins TRBV6-5 and TRBJ2-3; TRBD2 might be the D (6 bases). V was pared by 0 bases and J by 0 bases, with 7 bases between. Germline assignment: CDR1 MNHEY and CDR2 SVGAGI. This CDR3 is built from 15 residues. This CDR3 is CASSYSSGSTDTQYF. In DNA form, the CDR3 reads TGTGCCAGCAGTTACTCGAGCGGGAGCACAGATACGCAGTATTTT.

The V and J genes are TRBV5-6 and TRBJ2-7, with D perhaps matching TRBD1 (6 bases). The CDR3 has 15 amino acids. Germline V CDR1 and CDR2: SGHDT, YYEEEE. V dropped 4 bases and J dropped 7 bases, with 21 bases sitting between them. The CDR3 nucleotides are TGTGCCAGCAGCGCCTTGGCAGGGGATCCAGAAGAGCAGTACTTC. This translates into CASSALAGDPEEQYF.

The chain links TRBV9 to TRBJ1-3; tentatively, D is TRBD1 (6 bases). Germline V gene sequence: CDR1 SGDLS, CDR2 YYNGEE. V was trimmed by 3 bases and J by 0 bases, leaving 25 bases between them. The CDR3 totals 20 residues. The CDR3 is CASSGISGTPGRVSGNTIYF. The CDR3 bases are TGTGCCAGCAGCGGGATATCCGGGACACCGGGTCGAGTCTCTGGAAACACCATATATTTT.

This clone was recorded a few times. The rearrangement links TRBV13 to TRBJ2-3; D possibly corresponds to TRBD2 (5 bases). The CDR3 has 13 amino acids. V was clipped by 10 bases and J by 1 base, with 12 bases between them. Germline V gene data show CDR1 as PRHDT and CDR2 as FYEKMQ (reference sequence). CDR3 sequence (DNA): TGTGCCACCCTCCCCGGGGGCACAGATACGCAGTATTTT. The encoded protein is CATLPGGTDTQYF.

In its sample, this clone was seen a few times. The J gene is TRBJ1-5, the V gene TRBV13; no reliable D call. The length of the CDR3 is 15 residues. Germline V lookup: CDR1 PRHDT, CDR2 FYEKMQ (reference sequence). Trimming pared 0 bases from V and 3 bases from J, leaving 9 bases between. Here the CDR3 reads CASSLGAGFNQPQHF. DNA of the CDR3: TGTGCCAGCAGCTTAGGAGCCGGGTTCAATCAGCCCCAGCATTTT.

The CDR3 region has the DNA TGTGCCAGTAGTCCGCATCGGGGGGCGGGCGGCTACACCTTC. Translation: CASSPHRGAGGYTF. V is TRBV19 and J is TRBJ1-2; D is perhaps TRBD1 (6 bases). V was clipped by 5 bases and J by 8 bases, with 18 bases between them. The CDR3 covers 14 residues. Per germline, CDR1 LNHDA and CDR2 SQIVND (reference sequence). Full variable domain (outside the CDR3, taken from reference TRBV19 and TRBJ1-2): DGGITQSPKYLFRKEGQNVTLSCEQNLNHDAMYWYRQDPGQGLRLIYYSQIVNDFQKGDIAEGYSVSREKKESFPLTVTSAQKNPTAFYLCASSPHRGAGGYTFGSGTRLTVV.

This clone has only a few counts. The chain is built from TRBV14 and TRBJ2-1; 8 bases line up with TRBD2. The CDR3 sequence is 15 residues long. Per germline, CDR1 SGHDN and CDR2 FVKESK. V shed 4 bases and J 0 bases; nucleotides not matched to a gene: 2. The CDR3 region is CASSLAGSSYNEQFF. CDR3 bases: TGTGCCAGCAGCCTAGCGGGGAGCTCCTACAATGAGCAGTTCTTC.

This clone was seen more than once but under ten times. This chain connects TRBV29-1 to TRBJ2-7; perhaps TRBD1 as D (6 bases). V gave up 4 bases and J gave up 2 bases, with 9 bases separating them. This CDR3 is 12 amino acids long. CDR1 SQVTM and CDR2 ANQGSEA come from the germline V gene. The CDR3 spells CSVVAGAYEQYF. DNA for the CDR3: TGCAGCGTTGTGGCAGGGGCCTACGAGCAGTACTTC.

CDR3 region: CASSLTGTPYNEQFF. The CDR3 bases are TGTGCCAGCAGCTTGACAGGGACCCCCTACAATGAGCAGTTCTTC. The chain has TRBV5-5 and TRBJ2-1; D is possibly TRBD1 (6 bases). V was trimmed by 1 base and J by 2 bases, leaving 10 bases between them. This CDR3 region has 15 residues. Looked up from germline, CDR1 is SGHKS and CDR2 is YYEKEE (reference sequence). Combining the CDR3 with reference TRBV5-5 and TRBJ2-1 gives the whole variable domain DAGVTQSPTHLIKTRGQQVTLRCSPISGHKSVSWYQQVLGQGPQFIFQYYEKEERGRGNFPDRFSARQFPNYSSELNVNALLLGDSALYLCASSLTGTPYNEQFFGPGTRLTVL.

This clone came up a few times. The chain joins TRBV5-1 to TRBJ1-3; D ambiguous. Between the trimmed V and J ends, which lost 4 bases and 2 bases, there was a span of 16 bases. Germline assignment: CDR1 SGHRS and CDR2 YFSETQ. The CDR3 is 16 residues long. The CDR3 DNA reads TGCGCCAGCAGCCCTAGGGTGGAGGGTGCTGGAAACACCATATATTTT. Translating it yields CASSPRVEGAGNTIYF.

The genes are TRBV7-9 and TRBJ1-6; TRBD1 matches at 8 bases. J lost 8 bases, V lost 1 base, and 4 bases had no gene match. CDR1 is SEHNR, CDR2 FQNEAQ, per germline (reference sequence). This CDR3 has 15 residues. Here the CDR3 reads CASSLVDRAYSPLHF. Here the CDR3 DNA reads TGTGCCAGCAGCTTAGTGGACAGGGCCTATTCACCCCTCCACTTT.

The chain uses TRBV10-3 and TRBJ1-1; possibly TRBD1 for D (5 bases). The CDR3 length is 13 residues. Trimming removed 0 bases at V and 5 bases at J, with 7 bases between. Germline loops: CDR1 ENHRY, CDR2 SYGVKD. In DNA, the CDR3 is TGTGCCATCAGTGAGTCCCGGGGGACTGAAGCTTTCTTT. Its protein is CAISESRGTEAFF.

This clone has a handful of counts. The genes are TRBV28 and TRBJ2-7, with D tentatively TRBD2 (7 bases). The ends were cut back, 5 bases at V and 1 base at J, with 18 bases in the middle. Germline CDR1 is MDHEN and CDR2 is SYDVKM. This CDR3 contains 16 residues. This chain's CDR3 is CASSPPSGGGSYEQYF. CDR3 coding DNA: TGTGCCAGCAGTCCTCCTAGCGGAGGGGGGTCCTACGAGCAGTACTTC.

CDR3 sequence: CSVDRVNTEAFF. CDR3 coding DNA: TGCAGCGTTGACAGGGTGAACACTGAAGCTTTCTTT. V gene TRBV29-1 combines with J gene TRBJ1-1; D perhaps matches TRBD1 (5 bases). Looked up from germline, CDR1 is SQVTM and CDR2 is ANQGSEA. The CDR3 totals 12 residues. Trimming removed 3 bases from V and 0 bases from J, with 5 bases in between.

This clone was seen a handful of times. This same CDR3 is encoded by further DNA sequences in the sample. V is TRBV18 and J is TRBJ1-5; weak D call: TRBD1 (5 bases). Per germline, CDR1 KGHSH and CDR2 LQKENI. The CDR3 runs to 13 residues. The V end lost 3 bases, the J end lost 4 bases, and 7 bases lay between the germline ends. Here the CDR3 reads CASSPGQNQPQHF. CDR3 DNA sequence: TGTGCCAGCTCACCGGGGCAAAATCAGCCCCAGCATTTT.

This chain connects TRBV28 to TRBJ1-2; TRBD1 agrees at 7 bases. V lost 5 bases, J lost 6 bases, and 12 bases stayed unmatched. Germline assignment: CDR1 MDHEN and CDR2 SYDVKM. This CDR3 contains 15 residues. The CDR3 loop reads CASSPPDRDWDGYTF. CDR3 coding DNA: TGTGCCAGCAGTCCACCAGACAGGGATTGGGATGGCTACACCTTC.

This clone was observed a handful of times. V is TRBV7-7 and J is TRBJ2-1, with TRBD2 identical over 9 bases. Germline V gene data show CDR1 as SSHAT and CDR2 as FNYEAQ (reference sequence). This CDR3 has 13 amino acids. The trim removed 6 bases at V and 7 bases at J, leaving 4 bases unmatched. Here the CDR3 reads CASSPSGKNEQFF. CDR3 nucleotide sequence: TGTGCCAGCAGTCCTAGCGGGAAGAATGAGCAGTTCTTC. The full variable domain, rest sourced from reference TRBV7-7 and TRBJ2-1, is GAGVSQSPRYKVTKRGQDVTLRCDPISSHATLYWYQQALGQGPEFLTYFNYEAQPDKSGLPSDRFSAERPEGSISTLTIQRTEQRDSAMYRCASSPSGKNEQFFGPGTRLTVL.

This clone has only a few counts. The V and J genes are TRBV30 and TRBJ2-1; D remains ambiguous. The germline V and J ends were trimmed by 4 bases and 7 bases, with 8 bases remaining between them. The CDR3 sequence is 11 residues long. Germline CDR1 GTSNPN, CDR2 SVGIG (reference sequence). The CDR3, as DNA: TGTGCCTGGACCGGTATGAATGAGCAGTTCTTC. Translation: CAWTGMNEQFF. Drawing the rest from reference TRBV30 and TRBJ2-1, the complete variable domain is SQTIHQWPATLVQPVGSPLSLECTVEGTSNPNLYWYRQAAGRGLQLLFYSVGIGQISSEVPQNLSASRPQDRQFILSSKKLLLSDSGFYLCAWTGMNEQFFGPGTRLTVL.

The J gene is TRBJ1-1, the V gene TRBV4-3; 10 bases align to TRBD1. The trim removed 3 bases at V and 5 bases at J, leaving 6 bases unmatched. CDR3 length: 15 amino acids. The V gene's germline CDR1 is LGHNA and CDR2 YSLEER. CDR3 region: CASSQDRGGRTEAFF. CDR3 sequence (DNA): TGCGCCAGCAGCCAGGACAGGGGGGGTAGAACTGAAGCTTTCTTT.

V gene TRBV6-1 combines with J gene TRBJ2-7; TRBD2 is a possible D gene (6 bases). This CDR3 region has 14 residues. Germline CDR1 and CDR2: MNHNS and SASEGT. V gave up 3 bases and J gave up 2 bases, with 11 bases separating them. CDR3 residues: CASSERRGAYEQYF. The CDR3 DNA follows: TGTGCCAGCAGTGAGAGGCGGGGAGCCTACGAGCAGTACTTC.

This chain uses TRBV19 with TRBJ1-5; 9 positions agree with TRBD1. The germline CDR1 and CDR2 sequences are LNHDA and SQIVND (reference sequence). The CDR3 loop spans 15 amino acids. The J segment lost 4 bases and the V segment lost 5 bases, leaving 6 bases of the junction unmatched. For the CDR3, the DNA is TGTGCCAGTAGTCAAACAGGGGGCGGGAATCAGCCCCAGCATTTT. It codes for CASSQTGGGNQPQHF.

This clone appeared a few times. The chain recombines TRBV18 with TRBJ2-7; the D gene is possibly TRBD1 (6 bases). The CDR3 spans 14 residues. The germline CDR1 and CDR2 sequences are KGHSH and LQKENI. Trimming left V 6 bases short and J 2 bases short, with 14 bases between. CDR3 in amino acids: CASSPGHSTYEQYF. The CDR3 DNA follows: TGTGCCAGCTCGCCGGGACACTCAACCTACGAGCAGTACTTC.

This clone came up a few times. The J gene is TRBJ2-3, the V gene TRBV19; TRBD1 matches at 9 bases. The CDR3 consists of 14 residues. The germline V gene has CDR1 LNHDA and CDR2 SQIVND (reference sequence). Trimming took 5 bases from V and 1 from J; bases not matched to a gene: 1. For the CDR3, the DNA is TGTGCCAGTAGTGACAGGGGGGGCACAGATACGCAGTATTTT. It encodes CASSDRGGTDTQYF.